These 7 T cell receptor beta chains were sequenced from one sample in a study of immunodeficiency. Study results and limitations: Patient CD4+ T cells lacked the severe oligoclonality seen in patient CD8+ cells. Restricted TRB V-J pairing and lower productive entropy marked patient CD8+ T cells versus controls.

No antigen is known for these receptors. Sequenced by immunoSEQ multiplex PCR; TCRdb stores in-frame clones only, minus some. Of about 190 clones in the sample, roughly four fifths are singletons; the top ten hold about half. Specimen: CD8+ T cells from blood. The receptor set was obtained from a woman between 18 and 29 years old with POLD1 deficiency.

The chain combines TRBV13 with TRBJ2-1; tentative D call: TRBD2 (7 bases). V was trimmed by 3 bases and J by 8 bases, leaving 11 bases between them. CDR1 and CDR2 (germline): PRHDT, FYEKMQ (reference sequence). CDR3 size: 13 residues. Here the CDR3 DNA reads TGTGCCAGCAGCTTGTGGGAGGGGGATGAGCAGTTCTTC. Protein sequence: CASSLWEGDEQFF.

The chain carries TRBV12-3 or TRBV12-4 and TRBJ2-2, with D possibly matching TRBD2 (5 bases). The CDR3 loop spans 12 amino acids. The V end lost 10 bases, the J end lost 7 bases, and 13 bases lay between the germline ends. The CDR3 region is CAIARAVGELFF. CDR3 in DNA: TGTGCCATTGCAAGAGCGGTCGGGGAGCTGTTTTTT.

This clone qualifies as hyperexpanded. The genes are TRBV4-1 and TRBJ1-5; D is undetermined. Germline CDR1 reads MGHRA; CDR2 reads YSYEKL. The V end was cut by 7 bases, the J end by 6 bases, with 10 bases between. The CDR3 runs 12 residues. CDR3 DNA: TGCGCCAGCAAGGCAGACGGTCAGCCCCAGCATTTT. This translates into CASKADGQPQHF.

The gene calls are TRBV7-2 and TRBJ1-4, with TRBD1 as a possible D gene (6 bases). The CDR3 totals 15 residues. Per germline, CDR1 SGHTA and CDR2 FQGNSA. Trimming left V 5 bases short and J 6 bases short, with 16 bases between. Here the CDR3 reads CASSAYAGAYEKLFF. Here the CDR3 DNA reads TGTGCCAGCAGCGCATATGCAGGGGCCTATGAAAAACTGTTTTTT.

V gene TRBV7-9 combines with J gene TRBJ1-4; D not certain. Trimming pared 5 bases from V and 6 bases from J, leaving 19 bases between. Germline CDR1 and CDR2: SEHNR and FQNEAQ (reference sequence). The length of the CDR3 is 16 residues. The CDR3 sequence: CASSRSVQRVDEKLFF. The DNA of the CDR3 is TGTGCCAGCAGCAGATCGGTCCAACGGGTTGATGAAAAACTGTTTTTT.

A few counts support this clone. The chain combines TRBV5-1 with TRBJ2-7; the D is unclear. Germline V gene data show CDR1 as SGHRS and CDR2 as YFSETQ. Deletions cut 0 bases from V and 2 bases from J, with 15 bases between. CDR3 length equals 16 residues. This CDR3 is CASSLGPDSRAYEQYF. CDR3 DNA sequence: TGCGCCAGCAGCTTGGGGCCCGATAGTAGGGCCTACGAGCAGTACTTC.

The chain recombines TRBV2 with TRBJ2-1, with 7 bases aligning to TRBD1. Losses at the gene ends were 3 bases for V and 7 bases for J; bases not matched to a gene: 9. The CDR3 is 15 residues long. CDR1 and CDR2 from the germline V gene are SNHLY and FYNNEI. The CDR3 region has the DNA TGTGCCAGCAGTGAGAGGCAGGGGGATGAGAATGAGCAGTTCTTC. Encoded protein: CASSERQGDENEQFF.